This T cell receptor beta chain was profiled in a study of shared clonotypes between healthy human individuals. Terminally differentiated effector memory CD45RA+ cells were excluded by CCR7 positive selection of CD45RO-negative cells. Assay used: immunoSEQ multiplex PCR; TCRdb lists only in-frame clones, some missing. The sample yields 2 million to 2.5 million clones, 93% seen once. Germline V gives CDR1 SGDLS, CDR2 YYNGEE. The V segment lost 4 bases and the J segment 4 bases; nucleotides outside the gene matches: 4. The CDR3 contains 13 residues. This sequence was found in a man between 18 and 29 years old in good health. Some clones in this sample may be carry-over from other donors' samples. The chain employs TRBV9 and TRBJ1-2; TRBD1 matches at 7 bases. The sample comprised naive CD8+ T cells from PBMCs. The CDR3: CASSTTGAYGYTF. CDR3 sequence (DNA): TGTGCCAGCAGCACTACAGGGGCCTATGGCTACACCTTC.